The 9 T cell receptor beta chains below were found in one sample sequenced in a study of blood T cells in healthy people across ages. Then a second PCR, running roughly 7 to 11 cycles, was carried out with a sample-barcoded 5' primer and a J-beta primer mix. MiXCR, applied by TCRdb to the 5' RACE reads, yields one record per CDR3 protein. The table has 1.5 million to 2 million distinct CDR3 sequences, 28% seen once. Source material: blood. All receptors derive from a woman in her thirties in good health.

This clonotype has ten or more counts. The rearrangement joins TRBV29-1 to TRBJ1-6; TRBD1 is a possible D gene (5 bases). The CDR3 sequence is 14 residues long. The V and J ends lost 6 bases and 6 bases respectively, with 15 bases between them. Germline V gene sequence: CDR1 SQVTM, CDR2 ANQGSEA. The CDR3 here is CSVQVRDFNSPLHF. The CDR3 DNA reads as TGCAGCGTGCAGGTCAGGGATTTTAATTCACCCCTCCACTTT.

This clonotype appeared a few times. This chain links TRBV3-1 with TRBJ2-1; TRBD2 matches at 8 bases. With 0 bases clipped from V and 4 bases from J, the junction kept 5 bases outside the gene matches. The germline V gene encodes CDR1 LGHDT and CDR2 YNNKEL (reference sequence). The CDR3 has 16 residues. CDR3 in DNA: TGTGCCAGCAGCCAAGATAGCGGGGCTTCTTACAATGAGCAGTTCTTC. Its protein is CASSQDSGASYNEQFF.

There are many counts of this clonotype. As DNA, the CDR3 is TGTGCCAGCAGTTTAGGATTTGGCTACACCTTC. This gives the protein CASSLGFGYTF. This chain connects TRBV12-3 or TRBV12-4 to TRBJ1-2, with D uncertain. With 1 base removed from V and 7 bases from J, the gap between germline ends came to 4 bases. The CDR3 loop spans 11 amino acids.

V gene TRBV5-1 combines with J gene TRBJ2-3; unclear D gene. From germline, CDR1 is SGHRS and CDR2 YFSETQ. Between the trimmed V and J ends, which lost 7 bases and 1 base, there was a span of 13 bases. This CDR3 region has 14 residues. CDR3 nucleotides: TGCGCCAGCTCCCAACTCTCTGGCACAGATACGCAGTATTTT. The encoded protein is CASSQLSGTDTQYF.

This clonotype has just one count. The chain recombines TRBV2 with TRBJ1-1; no clear D. CDR3 length: 15 residues. CDR1 is SNHLY, CDR2 FYNNEI, per germline. V was shortened by 1 base and J by 4 bases, with 13 bases between the two germline ends. CDR3 DNA sequence: TGTGCCAGCAGTGAAGGAGGATCCTACACCACTGAAGCTTTCTTT. Protein: CASSEGGSYTTEAFF.

This clonotype was observed a single time. A much larger clone sits a single nucleotide away, making a read error possible. This rearrangement joins TRBV12-3 or TRBV12-4 to TRBJ2-1; 11 bases match TRBD2. The CDR3 consists of 15 residues. V trimming: 7 bases; J trimming: 11 bases; junction bases outside the gene matches: 13. CDR3: CASTKIAGGKTKQFF. The CDR3 DNA follows: TGTGCCAGCACCAAAATAGCGGGAGGGAAGACGAAGCAGTTCTTC.

The sample holds a few counts of this clonotype. The CDR3 is CATSVQGREEQYF. CDR3 DNA: TGTGCCACCAGTGTGCAGGGGCGGGAGGAGCAGTACTTC. The V gene is TRBV24-1, the J gene TRBJ2-7; D might be TRBD2 (7 bases). The length of the CDR3 is 13 residues. Trimming removed 5 bases at V and 7 bases at J, with 14 bases between. Germline values: CDR1 KGHDR, CDR2 SFDVKD.

This clonotype was seen a few times. V gene TRBV20-1 combines with J gene TRBJ2-5; 12 bases agree with TRBD2. Germline assignment: CDR1 DFQATT and CDR2 SNEGSKA (reference sequence). The trim removed 6 bases at V and 2 bases at J, leaving 7 bases unmatched. This CDR3 spans 15 amino acids. The CDR3: CSAKTSGGPQETQYF. The CDR3 bases are TGCAGTGCAAAGACTAGCGGGGGCCCACAAGAGACCCAGTACTTC.

This clonotype appeared many times. This chain connects TRBV15 to TRBJ2-4, with D perhaps matching TRBD1 (6 bases). Per germline, CDR1 LNHNV and CDR2 YYDKDF (reference sequence). V gave up 0 bases and J gave up 10 bases, with 10 bases separating them. The CDR3 consists of 13 residues. The chain's CDR3 is CATSRDPRGIQYF. The CDR3 bases are TGTGCCACCAGCAGAGATCCCAGGGGAATTCAGTACTTC.